This passage covers 10 T cell receptor beta chains from one sample sequenced in a study of B cell selection in AIRE deficiency. Sorting defined conventional CD4 T cells as CD4+CD127+. Produced via immunoSEQ multiplex PCR; TCRdb's table is partial and in-frame only. The sample holds 20,000 to 30,000 clones, approximately 96% seen once. The sample comprised conventional CD4+ T cells sorted from PBMCs. The receptor source for this set is a human donor with AIRE deficiency.

CDR3 sequence: CASSLDPGVGEQYF. In DNA form, the CDR3 reads TGTGCCAGCAGCTTAGATCCGGGGGTGGGCGAGCAGTACTTC. This rearrangement joins TRBV11-2 to TRBJ2-5, with a tentative D call TRBD2 (6 bases). Judging by the DNA end, TRBJ2-7 fits better; the J call may be wrong. The CDR3 is 14 residues long. The germline V gene encodes CDR1 SGHAT and CDR2 FQNNGV.

With regard to this clone: As the CDR3 is not closed by the conserved phenylalanine or tryptophan, this likely results from a read error. This chain joins TRBV11-1 and TRBJ1-1; 7 bases agree with TRBD1. V lost 5 bases, J lost 0 bases, and 9 bases stayed unmatched. The CDR3 extends over 16 amino acids. In germline, CDR1 is SGHAT, CDR2 FQDESV (reference sequence). This chain's CDR3 is CASSRGQTFMNTEAFL. In DNA, the CDR3 is TGTGCCAGCAGCCGGGGACAGACATTCATGAACACTGAAGCTTTCCTT.

The chain joins TRBV6-5 to TRBJ1-2, with D possibly being TRBD1 (6 bases). The germline gives CDR1 MNHEY, CDR2 SVGAGI. Trimming left V 6 bases short and J 7 bases short, with 21 bases between. CDR3 length: 15 amino acids. The CDR3, as DNA: TGTGCCAGCAGCCGAGGGGGTCCCCAGGGGAGTGGCTACACCTTC. Translation: CASSRGGPQGSGYTF.

The V gene is TRBV5-6, the J gene TRBJ2-3; 12 nucleotides agree with TRBD2. With 0 bases clipped from V and 4 bases from J, the junction kept 3 bases outside the gene matches. The length of the CDR3 is 16 residues. Germline loops: CDR1 SGHDT, CDR2 YYEEEE. CDR3 in amino acids: CASSLDLAGGADTQYF. The CDR3 region has the DNA TGTGCCAGCAGCTTGGACCTAGCGGGAGGGGCAGATACGCAGTATTTT.

CDR3 DNA: TGTGCCAGCAGCTCCTGGGACAGATCTAATTCACCCCTCCACTTT. Residues: CASSSWDRSNSPLHF. V gene TRBV5-8 combines with J gene TRBJ1-6; 7 bases fit TRBD1. The junction had 6 bases not matched to a gene; V was cut back by 3 bases and J by 6 bases. The CDR3 spans 15 residues. The germline V gene encodes CDR1 SGHTS and CDR2 YDEGEE.

The chain is built from TRBV6-6 and TRBJ1-2, with D uncertain. CDR1 is MNHNY, CDR2 SVGAGI, per germline (reference sequence). The CDR3 extends over 13 amino acids. The V end lost 6 bases, the J end lost 2 bases, and 10 bases lay between the germline ends. This chain's CDR3 is CASSYHLNYGYTF. CDR3 coding DNA: TGTGCCAGCAGCTACCATCTAAACTATGGCTACACCTTC.

The gene calls are TRBV6-6 and TRBJ2-6; TRBD1 matches 7 bases. The CDR3 loop spans 15 amino acids. In germline, CDR1 is MNHNY, CDR2 SVGAGI (reference sequence). J gave up 4 bases and V 6 bases, and 6 bases lay outside the gene matches. CDR3 protein: CASSPTGVGANVLTF. The CDR3 region has the DNA TGTGCCAGCAGCCCAACAGGGGTAGGGGCCAACGTCCTGACTTTC.

This clone was seen a single time. V gene TRBV11-2 combines with J gene TRBJ2-1, with a tentative D call TRBD2 (5 bases). Per germline, CDR1 SGHAT and CDR2 FQNNGV. The V and J ends lost 1 base and 9 bases respectively, with 13 bases between them. This CDR3 spans 14 amino acids. The CDR3 nucleotides read TGTGCCAGCAGCTTAGTAGTGCTAGCAGGTGAGCAGTTCTTC. Amino acids: CASSLVVLAGEQFF.

The chain uses TRBV6-1 and TRBJ1-4; no firm D call. The CDR3 is 15 amino acids. CDR1 and CDR2 (germline): MNHNS, SASEGT. V lost 1 base, J lost 5 bases, and 11 bases lay in between. The CDR3 bases are TGTGCCAGCAGTGAAGTGTGGTCTGAAAATGAAAAACTGTTTTTT. Encoded protein: CASSEVWSENEKLFF.

The rearrangement uses TRBV29-1 and TRBJ2-7; no clear D. Trimming removed 4 bases at V and 2 bases at J, with 15 bases between. The CDR3 totals 14 residues. Germline V CDR1 and CDR2: SQVTM, ANQGSEA. In DNA, the CDR3 is TGCAGCGTTGTGGTCTCGGGCGGTGCCTACGAGCAGTACTTC. It codes for CSVVVSGGAYEQYF.